Included here is one T cell receptor beta chain sequence, with context. Germline V gene lookup returns CDR1 SNHLY and CDR2 FYNNEI. V was clipped by 7 bases and J by 4 bases, with 8 bases between them. This CDR3 has 11 residues. The sample originates from a study of T cell changes during pregnancy in multiple sclerosis. Sequencing used immunoSEQ multiplex PCR; TCRdb keeps in-frame clones, though not all of them. The sample includes around 61,000 clones, approximately 90% of them seen just once. This chain uses TRBV2 with TRBJ2-7; D gene ambiguous. This TCR came from a female donor in good health, enrolled as a control in a pregnancy study. Material: peripheral blood, obtained in the third trimester of pregnancy. The CDR3 is CASTRRYEQYF. The CDR3 DNA reads TGTGCCAGCACTCGCCGGTACGAGCAGTACTTC.